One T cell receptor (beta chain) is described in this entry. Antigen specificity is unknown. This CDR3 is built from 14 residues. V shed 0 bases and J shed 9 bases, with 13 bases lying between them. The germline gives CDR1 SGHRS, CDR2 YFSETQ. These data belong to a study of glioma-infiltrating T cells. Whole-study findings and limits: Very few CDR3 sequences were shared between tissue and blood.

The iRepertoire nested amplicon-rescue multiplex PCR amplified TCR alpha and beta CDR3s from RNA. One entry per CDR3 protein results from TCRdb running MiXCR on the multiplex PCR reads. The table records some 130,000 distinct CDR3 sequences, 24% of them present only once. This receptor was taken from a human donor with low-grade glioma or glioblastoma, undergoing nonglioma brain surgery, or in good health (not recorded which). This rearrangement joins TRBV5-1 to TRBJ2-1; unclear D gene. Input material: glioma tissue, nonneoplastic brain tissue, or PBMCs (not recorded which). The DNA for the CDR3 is TGCGCCAGCAGCTTGGGAGTGACATCGTTTGAGCAGTTCTTC. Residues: CASSLGVTSFEQFF.